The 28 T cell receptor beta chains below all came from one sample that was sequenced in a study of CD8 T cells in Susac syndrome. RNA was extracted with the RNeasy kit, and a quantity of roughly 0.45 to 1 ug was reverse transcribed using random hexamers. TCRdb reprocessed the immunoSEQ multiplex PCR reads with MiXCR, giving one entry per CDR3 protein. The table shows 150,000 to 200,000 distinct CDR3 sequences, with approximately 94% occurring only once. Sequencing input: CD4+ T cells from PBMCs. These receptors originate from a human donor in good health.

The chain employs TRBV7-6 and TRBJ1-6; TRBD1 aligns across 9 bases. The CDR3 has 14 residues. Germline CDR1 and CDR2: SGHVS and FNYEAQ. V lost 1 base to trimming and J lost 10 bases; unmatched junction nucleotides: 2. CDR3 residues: CASSLDRGLSPLHF. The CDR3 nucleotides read TGTGCCAGCAGCTTAGACAGGGGGCTGTCACCCCTCCACTTT. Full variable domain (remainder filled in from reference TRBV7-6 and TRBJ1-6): GAGVSQSPRYKVTKRGQDVALRCDPISGHVSLYWYRQALGQGPEFLTYFNYEAQQDKSGLPNDRFSAERPEGSISTLTIQRTEQRDSAMYRCASSLDRGLSPLHFGNGTRLTVT.

The CDR3 loop is CASTLGDRGWKSFRNEQFF. In DNA form, the CDR3 reads TGTGCCAGCACCCTAGGGGACAGGGGGTGGAAGTCCTTTAGAAACGAGCAGTTCTTC. This sequence joins TRBV3-1 and TRBJ2-1, with TRBD1 matching 11 bases. With 7 bases clipped from V and 10 bases from J, the junction kept 24 bases outside the gene matches. The length of the CDR3 is 19 residues. CDR1 is LGHDT, CDR2 YNNKEL, per germline (reference sequence).

The CDR3 nucleotides are TGCGCCAGCAGTTCCCGGCCCAAGGGGCGTTACCCCTACGAGCAGTACTTC. Translating it yields CASSSRPKGRYPYEQYF. J is TRBJ2-7 and V is TRBV4-1; possibly TRBD1 for D (5 bases). Per germline, CDR1 MGHRA and CDR2 YSYEKL. The CDR3 totals 17 residues. The V end lost 6 bases, the J end lost 2 bases, and 23 bases lay between the germline ends.

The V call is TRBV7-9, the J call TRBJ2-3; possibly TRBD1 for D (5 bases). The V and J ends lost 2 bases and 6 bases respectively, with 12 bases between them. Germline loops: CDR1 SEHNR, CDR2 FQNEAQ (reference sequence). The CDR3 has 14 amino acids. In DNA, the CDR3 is TGTGCCAGCAGCTTAATGCAGGGCGCGGATACGCAGTATTTT. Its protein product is CASSLMQGADTQYF.

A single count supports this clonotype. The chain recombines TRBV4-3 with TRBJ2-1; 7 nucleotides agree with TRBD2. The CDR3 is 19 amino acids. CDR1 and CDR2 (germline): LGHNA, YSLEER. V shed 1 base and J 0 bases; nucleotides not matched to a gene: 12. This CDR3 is CASSQGYVAGELSYNEQFF. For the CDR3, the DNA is TGCGCCAGCAGCCAAGGGTACGTAGCGGGCGAGCTCTCCTACAATGAGCAGTTCTTC.

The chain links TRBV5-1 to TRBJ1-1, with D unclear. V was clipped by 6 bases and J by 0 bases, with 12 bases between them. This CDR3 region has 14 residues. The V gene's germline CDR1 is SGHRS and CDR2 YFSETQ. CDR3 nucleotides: TGCGCCAGCATGCACGGACGCATGAACACTGAAGCTTTCTTT. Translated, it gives CASMHGRMNTEAFF.

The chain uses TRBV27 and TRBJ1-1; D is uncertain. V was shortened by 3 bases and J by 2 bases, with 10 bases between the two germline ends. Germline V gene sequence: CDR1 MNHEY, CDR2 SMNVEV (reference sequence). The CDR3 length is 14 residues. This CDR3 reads CASSFQARNTEAFF. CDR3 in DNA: TGTGCCAGCAGTTTCCAGGCACGAAACACTGAAGCTTTCTTT.

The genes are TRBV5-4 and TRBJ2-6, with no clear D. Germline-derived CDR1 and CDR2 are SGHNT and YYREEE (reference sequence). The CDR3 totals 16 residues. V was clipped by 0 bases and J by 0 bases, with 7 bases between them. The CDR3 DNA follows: TGTGCCAGCAGCTTGGCCTGGAACTCTGGGGCCAACGTCCTGACTTTC. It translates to CASSLAWNSGANVLTF.

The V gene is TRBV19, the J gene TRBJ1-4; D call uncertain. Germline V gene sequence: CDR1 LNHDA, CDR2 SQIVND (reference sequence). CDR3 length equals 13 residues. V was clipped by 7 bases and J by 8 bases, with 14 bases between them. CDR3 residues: CASTLYGGEKLFF. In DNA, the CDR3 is TGTGCCAGTACCCTCTATGGCGGGGAAAAACTGTTTTTT.

CDR3 loop: CASSSSGGAGEQFF. In nucleotides, the CDR3 is TGTGCCAGCAGCTCTAGCGGGGGGGCCGGTGAGCAGTTCTTC. The rearrangement links TRBV9 to TRBJ2-1; 12 bases line up with TRBD2. CDR1 is SGDLS and CDR2 is YYNGEE in the germline V gene. CDR3 length: 14 residues. V was pared by 4 bases and J by 9 bases, with 5 bases of the junction left unmatched.

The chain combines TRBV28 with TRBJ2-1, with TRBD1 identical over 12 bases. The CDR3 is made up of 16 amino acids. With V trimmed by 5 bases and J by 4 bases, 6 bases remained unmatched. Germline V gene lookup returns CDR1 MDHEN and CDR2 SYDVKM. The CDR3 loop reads CASSGDRGRLYNEQFF. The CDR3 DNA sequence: TGTGCCAGCAGTGGGGACAGGGGGCGTCTTTACAATGAGCAGTTCTTC.

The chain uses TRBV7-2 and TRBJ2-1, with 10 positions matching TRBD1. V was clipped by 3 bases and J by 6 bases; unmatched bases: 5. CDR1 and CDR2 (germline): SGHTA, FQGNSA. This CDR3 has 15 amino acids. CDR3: CASSFLGQGFNEQFF. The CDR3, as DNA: TGTGCCAGCAGCTTCTTGGGACAGGGGTTCAATGAGCAGTTCTTC.

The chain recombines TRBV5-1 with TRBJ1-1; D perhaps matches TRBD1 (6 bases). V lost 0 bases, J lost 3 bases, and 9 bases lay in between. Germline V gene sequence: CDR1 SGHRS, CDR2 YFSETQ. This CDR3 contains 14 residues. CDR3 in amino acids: CASSLDREDTEAFF. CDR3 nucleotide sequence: TGCGCCAGCAGCTTGGACAGGGAGGACACTGAAGCTTTCTTT.

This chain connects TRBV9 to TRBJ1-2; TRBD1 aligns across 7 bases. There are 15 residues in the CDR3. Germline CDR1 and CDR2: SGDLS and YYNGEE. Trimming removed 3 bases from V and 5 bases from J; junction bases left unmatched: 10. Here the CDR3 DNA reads TGTGCCAGCAGCGCCCGGGACAGTGGGGCATATGGCTACACCTTC. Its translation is CASSARDSGAYGYTF. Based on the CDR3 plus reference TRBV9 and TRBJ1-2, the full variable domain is DSGVTQTPKHLITATGQRVTLRCSPRSGDLSVYWYQQSLDQGLQFLIQYYNGEERAKGNILERFSAQQFPDLHSELNLSSLELGDSALYFCASSARDSGAYGYTFGSGTRLTVV.

The CDR3 is CASSQAGSSGNTIYF. CDR3 bases: TGTGCCAGCAGCCAAGCGGGGAGCTCTGGAAACACCATATATTTT. The chain is built from TRBV3-1 and TRBJ1-3; D call uncertain. The CDR3 sequence is 15 residues long. The ends were cut back, 1 base at V and 0 bases at J, with 7 bases in the middle. In germline, CDR1 is LGHDT, CDR2 YNNKEL (reference sequence). Using reference TRBV3-1 and TRBJ1-3 for the parts outside the CDR3, the full variable domain is DTAVSQTPKYLVTQMGNDKSIKCEQNLGHDTMYWYKQDSKKFLKIMFSYNNKELIINETVPNRFSPKSPDKAHLNLHINSLELGDSAVYFCASSQAGSSGNTIYFGEGSWLTVV.

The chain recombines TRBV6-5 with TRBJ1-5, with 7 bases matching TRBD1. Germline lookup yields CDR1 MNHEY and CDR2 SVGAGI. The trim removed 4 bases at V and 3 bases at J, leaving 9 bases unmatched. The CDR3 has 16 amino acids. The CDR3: CASSFPGTAINQPQHF. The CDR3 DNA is TGTGCCAGCAGTTTCCCCGGGACAGCGATCAATCAGCCCCAGCATTTT.

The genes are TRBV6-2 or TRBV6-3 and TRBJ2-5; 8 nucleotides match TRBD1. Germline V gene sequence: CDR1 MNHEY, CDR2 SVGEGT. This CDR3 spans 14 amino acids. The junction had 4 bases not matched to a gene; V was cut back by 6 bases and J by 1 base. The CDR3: CASRSDRAQETQYF. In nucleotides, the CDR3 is TGTGCCAGCAGATCGGACAGGGCCCAAGAGACCCAGTACTTC.

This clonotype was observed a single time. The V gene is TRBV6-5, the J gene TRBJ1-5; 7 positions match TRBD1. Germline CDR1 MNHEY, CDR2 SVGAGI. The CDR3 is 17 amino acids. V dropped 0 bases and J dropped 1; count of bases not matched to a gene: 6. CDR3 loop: CASSYSGGGTSNQPQHF. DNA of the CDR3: TGTGCCAGCAGTTACTCTGGAGGGGGCACGAGCAATCAGCCCCAGCATTTT.

In nucleotides, the CDR3 is TGCAGTGCTTCGACTCGACGGGGCAATCAGCCCCAGCATTTT. Translation: CSASTRRGNQPQHF. This chain joins TRBV20-1 and TRBJ1-5; D unresolved. V gave up 5 bases and J gave up 2 bases, with 13 bases separating them. The CDR3 covers 14 residues. Germline V gene data show CDR1 as DFQATT and CDR2 as SNEGSKA (reference sequence).

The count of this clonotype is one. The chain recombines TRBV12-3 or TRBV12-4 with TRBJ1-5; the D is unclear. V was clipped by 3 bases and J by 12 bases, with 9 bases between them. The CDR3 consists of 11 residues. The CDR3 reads CASSFGPDQHF. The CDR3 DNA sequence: TGTGCCAGCAGTTTTGGACCGGACCAGCATTTT.

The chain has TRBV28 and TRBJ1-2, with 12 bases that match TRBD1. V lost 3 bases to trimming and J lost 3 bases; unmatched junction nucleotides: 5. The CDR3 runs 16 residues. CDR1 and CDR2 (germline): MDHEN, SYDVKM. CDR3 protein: CASSFVGTGGYYGYTF. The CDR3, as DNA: TGTGCCAGCAGTTTCGTGGGGACAGGGGGCTACTATGGCTACACCTTC.

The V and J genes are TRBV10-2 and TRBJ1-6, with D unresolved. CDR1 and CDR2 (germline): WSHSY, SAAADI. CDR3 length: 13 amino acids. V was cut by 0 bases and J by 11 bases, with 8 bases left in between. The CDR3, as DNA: TGCGCCAGCAGTGAGTCTTCGGTTGCACCCCTCCACTTT. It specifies CASSESSVAPLHF.

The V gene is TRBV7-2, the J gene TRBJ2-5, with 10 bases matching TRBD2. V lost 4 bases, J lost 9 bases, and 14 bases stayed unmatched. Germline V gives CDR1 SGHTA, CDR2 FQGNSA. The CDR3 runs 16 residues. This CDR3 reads CASSSSHSGGPGSQYF. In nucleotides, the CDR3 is TGTGCCAGCAGCTCCTCCCATAGCGGGGGGCCAGGGTCCCAGTACTTC.

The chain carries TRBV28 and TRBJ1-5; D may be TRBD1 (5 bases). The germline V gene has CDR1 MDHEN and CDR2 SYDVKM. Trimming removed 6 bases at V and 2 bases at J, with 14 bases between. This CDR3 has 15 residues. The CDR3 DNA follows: TGTGCCAGCAGCCCCCTTTGGGGGGGCAATCAGCCCCAGCATTTT. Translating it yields CASSPLWGGNQPQHF.

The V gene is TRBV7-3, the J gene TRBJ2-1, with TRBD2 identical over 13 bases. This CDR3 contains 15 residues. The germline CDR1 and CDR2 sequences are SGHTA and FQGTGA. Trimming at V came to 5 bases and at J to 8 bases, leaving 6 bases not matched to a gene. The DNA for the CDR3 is TGTGCCAGCAGCCCGGCCGGACTAGCGGGGGATGAGCAGTTCTTC. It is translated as CASSPAGLAGDEQFF. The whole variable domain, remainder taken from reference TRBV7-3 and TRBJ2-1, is GAGVSQTPSNKVTEKGKYVELRCDPISGHTALYWYRQSLGQGPEFLIYFQGTGAADDSGLPNDRFFAVRPEGSVSTLKIQRTERGDSAVYLCASSPAGLAGDEQFFGPGTRLTVL.

This CDR3 is CATSLETGLNQPQHF. The CDR3 DNA reads as TGTGCCACCAGCCTCGAGACAGGGCTCAATCAGCCCCAGCATTTT. The chain is built from TRBV15 and TRBJ1-5, with TRBD1 identical over 7 bases. The CDR3 length is 15 residues. The trim removed 5 bases at V and 3 bases at J, leaving 7 bases unmatched. CDR1 is LNHNV and CDR2 is YYDKDF in the germline V gene (reference sequence).

CDR3 nucleotide sequence: TGTGCCAGCAGTTTAATAGGCAGGGAACTGTTTTTT. Protein product: CASSLIGRELFF. The V and J genes are TRBV12-3 or TRBV12-4 and TRBJ1-4, with a weak D call TRBD1 (5 bases). Trimming shortened V by 2 bases and J by 12 bases, and 10 bases separated the two germline ends. The CDR3 totals 12 residues.

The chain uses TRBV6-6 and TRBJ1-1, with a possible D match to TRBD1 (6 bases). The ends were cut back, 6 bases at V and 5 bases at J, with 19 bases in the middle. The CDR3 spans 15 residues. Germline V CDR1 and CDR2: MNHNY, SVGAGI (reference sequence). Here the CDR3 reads CASRHYGGRRTEAFF. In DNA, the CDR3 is TGTGCCAGCAGACATTACGGGGGGCGGAGGACTGAAGCTTTCTTT.